The 32 T cell receptor beta chains reported below all come from one sample, sequenced in a study of graft-versus-host responses after intestinal transplantation. For these receptors, no antigen is known. Sequenced by immunoSEQ multiplex PCR; TCRdb stores in-frame clones only, minus some. Among about 120,000 clones listed, roughly 93% were seen once. Sequencing used unstimulated CD4+ T cells sorted from spleen or lymph node cells, obtained before intestinal transplant. The receptors shown here come from a human donor who received an intestinal transplant.

The chain carries TRBV11-2 and TRBJ2-5; possible D gene TRBD2, 5 bases. The CDR3 length is 14 residues. The V gene lost 4 bases and the J gene lost 7 bases, with 16 bases spanning the gap. Looked up from germline, CDR1 is SGHAT and CDR2 is FQNNGV. The chain's CDR3 is CASSYTPEVGTQYF. CDR3 bases: TGTGCCAGCAGCTACACCCCGGAGGTGGGGACCCAGTACTTC.

J is TRBJ2-5 and V is TRBV5-1; D gene uncertain. Per the germline V gene, CDR1 is SGHRS and CDR2 is YFSETQ. CDR3 length equals 14 residues. Trimming cost V 0 bases and J 2 bases, with 8 bases left between them. CDR3: CASSLGEGQETQYF. For the CDR3, the DNA is TGCGCCAGCAGCTTGGGTGAAGGACAAGAGACCCAGTACTTC. The full variable domain, with the rest looked up from reference TRBV5-1 and TRBJ2-5, is KAGVTQTPRYLIKTRGQQVTLSCSPISGHRSVSWYQQTPGQGLQFLFEYFSETQRNKGNFPGRFSGRQFSNSRSEMNVSTLELGDSALYLCASSLGEGQETQYFGPGTRLLVL.

This chain connects TRBV30 to TRBJ1-3; no definite D call. This CDR3 has 14 amino acids. Trimming cost V 0 bases and J 0 bases, with 6 bases left between them. Germline assignment: CDR1 GTSNPN and CDR2 SVGIG (reference sequence). CDR3 nucleotide sequence: TGTGCCTGGAGTGTCGCCTACTCTGGAAACACCATATATTTT. It encodes CAWSVAYSGNTIYF.

This sequence joins TRBV28 and TRBJ1-5, with D perhaps matching TRBD1 (6 bases). This CDR3 is built from 12 residues. The ends were cut back, 6 bases at V and 4 bases at J, with 7 bases in the middle. Germline CDR1 and CDR2: MDHEN and SYDVKM. The CDR3 loop reads CASRQGNQPQHF. The CDR3 nucleotides are TGTGCCAGCAGGCAGGGGAATCAGCCCCAGCATTTT.

The chain couples TRBV5-4 to TRBJ1-4; 8 nucleotides agree with TRBD1. Germline V lookup: CDR1 SGHNT, CDR2 YYREEE (reference sequence). Trimming removed 4 bases from V and 7 bases from J; junction bases left unmatched: 9. The CDR3 extends over 15 amino acids. In DNA, the CDR3 is TGTGCCAGCAGCCCTCAGGGGGCGGCAGGTGAAAAACTGTTTTTT. Its translation: CASSPQGAAGEKLFF.

The table lists this clone with a count of one. The chain carries TRBV5-1 and TRBJ2-1; 9 bases map to TRBD2. V shed 0 bases and J 8 bases; nucleotides not matched to a gene: 9. The CDR3 is 16 amino acids. The germline V gene encodes CDR1 SGHRS and CDR2 YFSETQ. The CDR3 DNA is TGCGCCAGCAGCTTGGCTCGGACTAGCGTCGGAGATGAGCAGTTCTTC. Its protein is CASSLARTSVGDEQFF.

As regards this clone: A junction boundary mismatches the germline segment, possibly from a read error. This chain links TRBV5-1 with TRBJ2-5, with D possibly being TRBD1 (5 bases). Looked up from germline, CDR1 is SGHRS and CDR2 is YFSETQ. The CDR3 loop spans 14 amino acids. The DNA for the CDR3 is TGCACCAGCAGCTTGGCAGGGCCGCCCGAGACCCAGTACTTC. This codes for CTSSLAGPPETQYF.

In this sample, this clone turned up once. J is TRBJ1-1 and V is TRBV18; D ambiguous. Germline-derived CDR1 and CDR2 are KGHSH and LQKENI. Trimming stripped 3 bases from V and 1 base from J, with 12 bases between. The CDR3 contains 15 residues. As DNA, the CDR3 is TGTGCCAGCTCACCCCTAGGGAGACGGAACACTGAAGCTTTCTTT. Encoded protein: CASSPLGRRNTEAFF.

The CDR3 DNA reads as TGCGCCAGCCGAGGGCTAGCGGGAAGCACAGATACGCAGTATTTT. It encodes CASRGLAGSTDTQYF. This rearrangement joins TRBV5-1 to TRBJ2-3; TRBD2 aligns across 9 bases. The ends lost 7 bases at V and 0 bases at J; junction bases unmatched: 6. Germline V gives CDR1 SGHRS, CDR2 YFSETQ. There are 15 residues in the CDR3.

This clone has just one count. V and J are TRBV28 and TRBJ1-5, with a possible D match to TRBD1 (6 bases). The CDR3 consists of 16 residues. CDR1 is MDHEN and CDR2 is SYDVKM in the germline V gene. V lost 2 bases, J lost 7 bases, and 18 bases lay in between. The CDR3 here is CASSLIGTGMGQPQHF. Here the CDR3 DNA reads TGTGCCAGCAGTTTAATAGGAACAGGGATGGGGCAGCCCCAGCATTTT.

This clone showed up just a few times. This chain joins TRBV6-1 and TRBJ1-2; 7 bases map to TRBD1. CDR3 length: 14 residues. Germline lookup yields CDR1 MNHNS and CDR2 SASEGT. Trimming cost V 2 bases and J 0 bases; bases outside gene matches: 0. In nucleotides, the CDR3 is TGTGCCAGCAGTGAACAGGGGGCTAACTATGGCTACACCTTC. It specifies CASSEQGANYGYTF.

The J gene is TRBJ2-7, the V gene TRBV6-5; no firm D call. Germline CDR1 and CDR2: MNHEY and SVGAGI. The CDR3 is 13 residues long. V lost 7 bases, J lost 3 bases, and 13 bases lay in between. CDR3 sequence: CASKAEKVYEQYF. In nucleotides, the CDR3 is TGTGCCAGCAAGGCGGAAAAGGTCTACGAGCAGTACTTC.

CDR3 sequence reads: CASSLGQGAGNTIYF. In DNA, the CDR3 is TGTGCCAGCAGCTTGGGACAGGGGGCTGGAAACACCATATATTTT. The rearrangement uses TRBV5-4 and TRBJ1-3, with TRBD1 matching 9 bases. The ends lost 0 bases at V and 2 bases at J; junction bases unmatched: 0. This CDR3 has 15 amino acids. CDR1 and CDR2 from the germline V gene are SGHNT and YYREEE (reference sequence). Variable domain in full (rest from reference TRBV5-4 and TRBJ1-3): ETGVTQSPTHLIKTRGQQVTLRCSSQSGHNTVSWYQQALGQGPQFIFQYYREEENGRGNFPPRFSGLQFPNYSSELNVNALELDDSALYLCASSLGQGAGNTIYFGEGSWLTVV.

The chain recombines TRBV7-6 with TRBJ1-4, with TRBD1 as a possible D gene (5 bases). Germline assignment: CDR1 SGHVS and CDR2 FNYEAQ. Trimming took 3 bases from V and 3 from J, leaving 11 bases between them. The CDR3 length is 15 residues. CDR3 residues: CASSFAGEANEKLFF. The CDR3 nucleotides are TGTGCCAGCAGCTTCGCGGGGGAAGCTAATGAAAAACTGTTTTTT.

This clone has a single count. The rearrangement joins TRBV6-5 to TRBJ2-7; weak D call: TRBD2 (6 bases). The V gene's germline CDR1 is MNHEY and CDR2 SVGAGI. CDR3 length equals 13 residues. V was shortened by 5 bases and J by 3 bases, with 11 bases between the two germline ends. The CDR3 DNA reads TGTGCCAGCAGTAAAGGGGACTTCTACGAGCAGTACTTC. It encodes CASSKGDFYEQYF.

The chain carries TRBV5-1 and TRBJ2-2; D possibly corresponds to TRBD1 (5 bases). CDR3 length equals 14 residues. V was trimmed by 2 bases and J by 6 bases, leaving 11 bases between them. In germline, CDR1 is SGHRS, CDR2 YFSETQ. CDR3 protein: CASSFSRVSGELFF. The CDR3 nucleotides are TGCGCCAGCAGCTTTTCCAGGGTTTCCGGGGAGCTGTTTTTT.

The chain couples TRBV28 to TRBJ2-7; weak D call: TRBD2 (6 bases). CDR1 is MDHEN and CDR2 is SYDVKM in the germline V gene. V lost 2 bases to trimming and J lost 3 bases, with 14 bases between them. The CDR3 runs to 15 residues. This CDR3 is CASSLERMGGYEQYF. CDR3 coding DNA: TGTGCCAGCAGTTTAGAGAGAATGGGGGGCTACGAGCAGTACTTC.

This chain links TRBV5-1 with TRBJ1-1; D gene unclear. The V end was cut by 0 bases, the J end by 2 bases, with 8 bases between. Germline CDR1 reads SGHRS; CDR2 reads YFSETQ. This CDR3 is 14 amino acids long. The CDR3, as DNA: TGCGCCAGCAGCTTGGTGACACCTAACACTGAAGCTTTCTTT. It is translated as CASSLVTPNTEAFF.

The rearrangement links TRBV5-8 to TRBJ1-4, with 7 bases aligning to TRBD1. Germline V CDR1 and CDR2: SGHTS, YDEGEE. J was trimmed by 5 bases and V by 4 bases; bases with no gene match: 8. The CDR3 covers 15 residues. CDR3 in DNA: TGTGCCAGCAGCGAACCGGACAGGTCGAATGAAAAACTGTTTTTT. It specifies CASSEPDRSNEKLFF.

This chain links TRBV25-1 with TRBJ2-2; 10 bases map to TRBD1. The V gene's germline CDR1 is MGHDK and CDR2 SYGVNS. The ends lost 4 bases at V and 4 bases at J; junction bases unmatched: 3. This CDR3 has 15 residues. Here the CDR3 reads CASSVRDRGTGELFF. CDR3 coding DNA: TGTGCCAGCAGTGTGAGGGACAGGGGCACCGGGGAGCTGTTTTTT.

The rearrangement uses TRBV27 and TRBJ2-5; the D is unclear. This CDR3 has 13 residues. Germline V lookup: CDR1 MNHEY, CDR2 SMNVEV (reference sequence). Trimming removed 3 bases at V and 2 bases at J, with 7 bases between. CDR3 loop: CASSFVGQETQYF. The CDR3 coding sequence is TGTGCCAGCAGTTTCGTGGGACAAGAGACCCAGTACTTC.

This chain links TRBV6-5 with TRBJ1-1, with D hard to call. CDR1 and CDR2 from the germline V gene are MNHEY and SVGAGI. The V end lost 5 bases, the J end lost 1 base, and 11 bases lay between the germline ends. The CDR3 has 14 amino acids. Written as DNA, the CDR3 is TGTGCCAGCAGTCCCCTAACCGCGAACACTGAAGCTTTCTTT. It is translated as CASSPLTANTEAFF.

The rearrangement joins TRBV19 to TRBJ1-2; tentative D call: TRBD1 (5 bases). V lost 10 bases to trimming and J lost 5 bases, with 23 bases between them. There are 15 residues in the CDR3. From germline, CDR1 is LNHDA and CDR2 SQIVND (reference sequence). This chain's CDR3 is CATTHWGQGEYGYTF. CDR3 DNA sequence: TGTGCCACCACCCACTGGGGCCAGGGAGAATATGGCTACACCTTC.

J is TRBJ2-7 and V is TRBV30; D not resolved. The CDR3 loop spans 14 amino acids. The germline V gene has CDR1 GTSNPN and CDR2 SVGIG (reference sequence). V lost 1 base and J lost 0, with 10 bases in between. CDR3 in DNA: TGTGCCTGGAGTGAACCCGGATTCTCCTACGAGCAGTACTTC. Residues: CAWSEPGFSYEQYF. The whole variable domain, filled in from reference TRBV30 and TRBJ2-7, reads SQTIHQWPATLVQPVGSPLSLECTVEGTSNPNLYWYRQAAGRGLQLLFYSVGIGQISSEVPQNLSASRPQDRQFILSSKKLLLSDSGFYLCAWSEPGFSYEQYFGPGTRLTVT.

The chain employs TRBV19 and TRBJ2-1, with D maybe TRBD2 (6 bases). The CDR3 has 15 amino acids. CDR1 and CDR2 from the germline V gene are LNHDA and SQIVND (reference sequence). V lost 5 bases and J lost 3, with 14 bases in between. The CDR3 bases are TGTGCCAGTAGTCAAATAACGGGACTCTACAATGAGCAGTTCTTC. Its translation is CASSQITGLYNEQFF.

The gene calls are TRBV6-5 and TRBJ2-1; D not certain. CDR1 is MNHEY and CDR2 is SVGAGI in the germline V gene. Trimming pared 4 bases from V and 9 bases from J, leaving 19 bases between. The CDR3 spans 15 residues. The DNA for the CDR3 is TGTGCCAGCAGTTCGCACTATGGGCTGATAGCTGAGCAGTTCTTC. Encoded protein: CASSSHYGLIAEQFF.

The CDR3 DNA reads TGTGCCAGCAGTTCAGCAGGGGTGAACACTGAAGCTTTCTTT. Translation: CASSSAGVNTEAFF. This chain uses TRBV27 with TRBJ1-1; TRBD1 is a possible D gene (6 bases). Trimming cost V 4 bases and J 0 bases, with 9 bases left between them. This CDR3 comprises 14 residues. The germline CDR1 and CDR2 sequences are MNHEY and SMNVEV (reference sequence).

CDR3 bases: TGCGCCAGCAGCCAAGAACCGACTAGTCGGTACGAGCAGTACTTC. It yields the protein CASSQEPTSRYEQYF. The rearrangement links TRBV4-3 to TRBJ2-7, with D perhaps TRBD2 (6 bases). V was pared by 0 bases and J by 4 bases, with 13 bases between. Germline CDR1 reads LGHNA; CDR2 reads YSLEER. CDR3 length: 15 amino acids.

The V gene is TRBV4-1, the J gene TRBJ1-4; 9 nucleotides agree with TRBD1. The CDR3 contains 16 residues. V was pared by 4 bases and J by 8 bases, with 11 bases of the junction left unmatched. CDR1 MGHRA and CDR2 YSYEKL come from the germline V gene. The CDR3 loop is CASSRDTGGRGEKLFF. The CDR3 DNA reads TGCGCCAGCAGCCGTGACACAGGGGGCCGTGGGGAAAAACTGTTTTTT.

The gene calls are TRBV28 and TRBJ2-7; tentatively, D is TRBD1 (5 bases). The CDR3 is 12 amino acids. The V end was cut by 6 bases, the J end by 3 bases, with 9 bases between. CDR1 and CDR2 from the germline V gene are MDHEN and SYDVKM. The CDR3 DNA sequence: TGTGCCAGCAGCAGGGTCGTCTACGAGCAGTACTTC. Its protein product is CASSRVVYEQYF. Full variable domain (remainder filled in from reference TRBV28 and TRBJ2-7): DVKVTQSSRYLVKRTGEKVFLECVQDMDHENMFWYRQDPGLGLRLIYFSYDVKMKEKGDIPEGYSVSREKKERFSLILESASTNQTSMYLCASSRVVYEQYFGPGTRLTVT.

The chain carries TRBV27 and TRBJ1-5; D not resolved. V dropped 7 bases and J dropped 9 bases, with 19 bases sitting between them. The germline V gene encodes CDR1 MNHEY and CDR2 SMNVEV (reference sequence). The CDR3 length is 14 residues. The CDR3 DNA reads as TGTGCCAGCAAGTACAGCTACCTCGATCGGCCCCAGCATTTT. Residues: CASKYSYLDRPQHF.

The chain couples TRBV28 to TRBJ2-7; TRBD1 might be the D (6 bases). This CDR3 contains 15 residues. Germline assignment: CDR1 MDHEN and CDR2 SYDVKM. Trimming left V 1 base short and J 3 bases short, with 13 bases between. CDR3 DNA: TGTGCCAGCAGTTTATCCGCAGGGGCGGGCTACGAGCAGTACTTC. It translates to CASSLSAGAGYEQYF.